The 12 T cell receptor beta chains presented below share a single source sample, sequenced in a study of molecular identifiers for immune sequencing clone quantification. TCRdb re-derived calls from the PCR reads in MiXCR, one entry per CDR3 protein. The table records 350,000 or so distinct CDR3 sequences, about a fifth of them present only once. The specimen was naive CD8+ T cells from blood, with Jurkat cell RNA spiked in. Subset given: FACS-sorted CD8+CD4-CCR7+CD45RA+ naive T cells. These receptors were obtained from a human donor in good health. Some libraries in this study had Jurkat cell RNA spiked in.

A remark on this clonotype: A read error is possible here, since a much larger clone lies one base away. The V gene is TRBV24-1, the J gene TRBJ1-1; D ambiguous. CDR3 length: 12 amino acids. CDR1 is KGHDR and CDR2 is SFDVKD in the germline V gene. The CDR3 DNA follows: TGTGCCACCAGTTCTGACTCCGCTGAAGATTTCTTT. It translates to CATSSDSAEDFF.

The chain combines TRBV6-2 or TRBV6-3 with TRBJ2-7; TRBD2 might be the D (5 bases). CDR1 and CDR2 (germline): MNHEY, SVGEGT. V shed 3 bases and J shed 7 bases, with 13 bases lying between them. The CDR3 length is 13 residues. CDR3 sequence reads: CASSYGSEEEQYF. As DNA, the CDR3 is TGTGCCAGCAGTTATGGATCGGAGGAAGAGCAGTACTTC.

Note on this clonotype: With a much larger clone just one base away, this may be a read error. This CDR3 reads CASEGFGADVLTF. In DNA form, the CDR3 reads TGTGCCAGCGAGGGTTTTGGGGCCGACGTCCTGACTTTC. The J gene is TRBJ2-6, the V gene TRBV13; either TRBD1 or TRBD2 may fit D (5 bases each). The CDR3 length is 13 residues. CDR1 PRHDT and CDR2 FYEKMQ come from the germline V gene (reference sequence).

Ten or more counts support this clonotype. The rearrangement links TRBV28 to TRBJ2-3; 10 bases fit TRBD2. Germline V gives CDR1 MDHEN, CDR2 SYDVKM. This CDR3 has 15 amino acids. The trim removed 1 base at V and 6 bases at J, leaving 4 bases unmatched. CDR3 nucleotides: TGTGCCAGCAGTTTATCGCTAGCGGGAGCGGATACGCAGTATTTT. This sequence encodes CASSLSLAGADTQYF.

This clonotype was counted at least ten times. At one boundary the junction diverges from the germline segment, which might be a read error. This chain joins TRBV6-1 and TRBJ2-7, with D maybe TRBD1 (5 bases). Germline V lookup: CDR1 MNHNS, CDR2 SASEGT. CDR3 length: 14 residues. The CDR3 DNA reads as TGTGCCAGCACTGAACTGGCAGGGTGGTCCGAGCAGTACTTC. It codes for CASTELAGWSEQYF.

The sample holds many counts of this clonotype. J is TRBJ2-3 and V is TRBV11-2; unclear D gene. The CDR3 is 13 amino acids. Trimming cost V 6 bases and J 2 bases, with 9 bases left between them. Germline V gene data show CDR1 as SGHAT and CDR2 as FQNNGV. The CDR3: CASSPEDTDTQYF. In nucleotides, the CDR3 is TGTGCCAGCAGTCCCGAGGACACAGATACGCAGTATTTT.

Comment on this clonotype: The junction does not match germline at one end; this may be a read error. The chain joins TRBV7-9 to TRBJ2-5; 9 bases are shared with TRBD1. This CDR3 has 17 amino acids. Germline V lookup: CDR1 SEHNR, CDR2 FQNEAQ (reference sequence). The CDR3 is CAGSSLSAGTGQETQYF. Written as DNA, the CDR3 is TGTGCCGGCAGCTCACTCTCAGCCGGGACAGGGCAAGAGACCCAGTACTTC.

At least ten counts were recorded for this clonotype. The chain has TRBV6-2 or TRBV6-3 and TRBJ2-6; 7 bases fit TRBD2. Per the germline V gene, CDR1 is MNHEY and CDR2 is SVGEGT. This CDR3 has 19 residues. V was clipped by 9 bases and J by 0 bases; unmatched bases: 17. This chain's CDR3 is CASQKLSGTTLSGANVLTF. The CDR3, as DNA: TGTGCCAGTCAGAAATTATCCGGGACTACCCTCTCTGGGGCCAACGTCCTGACTTTC.

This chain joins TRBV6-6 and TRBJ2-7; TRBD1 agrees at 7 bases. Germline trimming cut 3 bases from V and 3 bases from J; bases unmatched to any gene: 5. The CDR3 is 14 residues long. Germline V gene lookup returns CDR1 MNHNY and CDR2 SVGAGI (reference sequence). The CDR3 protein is CASSYGQANYEQYF. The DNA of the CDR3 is TGTGCCAGCAGTTATGGACAGGCCAACTACGAGCAGTACTTC.

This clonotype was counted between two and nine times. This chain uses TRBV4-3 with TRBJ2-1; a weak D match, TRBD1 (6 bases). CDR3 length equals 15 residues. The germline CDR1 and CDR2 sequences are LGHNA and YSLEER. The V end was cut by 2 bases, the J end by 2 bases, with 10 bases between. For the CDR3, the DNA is TGCGCCAGCAGCCAAAACAGGGCGCCCTACAATGAGCAGTTCTTC. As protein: CASSQNRAPYNEQFF.

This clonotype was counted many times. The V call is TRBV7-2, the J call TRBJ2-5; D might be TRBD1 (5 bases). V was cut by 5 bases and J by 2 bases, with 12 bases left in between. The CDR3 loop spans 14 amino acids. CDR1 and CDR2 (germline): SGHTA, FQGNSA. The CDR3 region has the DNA TGTGCCAGCAGCCCAGACAGCGATCAAGAGACCCAGTACTTC. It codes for CASSPDSDQETQYF.

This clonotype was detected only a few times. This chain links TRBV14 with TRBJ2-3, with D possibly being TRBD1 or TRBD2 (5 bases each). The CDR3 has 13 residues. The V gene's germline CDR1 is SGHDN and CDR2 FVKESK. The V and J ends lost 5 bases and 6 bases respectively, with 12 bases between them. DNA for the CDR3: TGTGCCAGCAGCGAGAAATGGGACGATACGCAGTATTTT. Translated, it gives CASSEKWDDTQYF.